The text below deals with one TCR beta chain. This record comes from a study of blood T cell repertoires in COVID-19. Whole-study context: Some COVID-19 samples were acute and others convalescent; all came from the United States, Italy and Spain. PBMCs, B-cell-depleted T cells, or T cells provided the cDNA or gDNA that made up the material.

Germline V gene data show CDR1 as ENHRY and CDR2 as SYGVKD. Germline trimming cut 10 bases from V and 5 bases from J; bases unmatched to any gene: 8. The CDR3 has 13 residues. In the source study's methods: Cell counts per sample came from amplifying reference gene primers. This table comes from immunoSEQ multiplex PCR, and its TCRdb copy is limited to in-frame clones, with some not included. The V and J calls and the clone size are those of that table, but D and trimming were determined from the DNA. The sample yields 150,000 or so clones, under 85% seen once. Material for sequencing was peripheral blood. The TCR comes from a man between 70 and 80 years old who had recovered from COVID-19. The chain couples TRBV10-3 to TRBJ2-1; 7 nucleotides match TRBD1. The chain's CDR3 is CATRQGPHNEQFF. The CDR3 coding sequence is TGTGCCACCCGACAGGGTCCGCACAATGAGCAGTTCTTC.